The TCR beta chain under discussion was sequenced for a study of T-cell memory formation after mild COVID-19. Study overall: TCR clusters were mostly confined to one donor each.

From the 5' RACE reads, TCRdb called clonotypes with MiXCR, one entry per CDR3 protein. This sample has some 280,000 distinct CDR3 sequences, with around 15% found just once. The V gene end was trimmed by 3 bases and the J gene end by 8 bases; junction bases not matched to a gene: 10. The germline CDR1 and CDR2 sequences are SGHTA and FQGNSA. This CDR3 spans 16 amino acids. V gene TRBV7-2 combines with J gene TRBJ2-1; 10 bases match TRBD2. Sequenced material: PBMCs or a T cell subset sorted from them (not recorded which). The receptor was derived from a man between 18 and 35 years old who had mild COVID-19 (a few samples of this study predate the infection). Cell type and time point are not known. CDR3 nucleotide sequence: TGTGCCAGCAGCTTCCTAGCGGGGGCGGGGAGCGATGAGCAGTTCTTC. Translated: CASSFLAGAGSDEQFF. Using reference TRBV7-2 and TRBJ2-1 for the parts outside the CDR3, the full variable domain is GAGVSQSPSNKVTEKGKDVELRCDPISGHTALYWYRQSLGQGLEFLIYFQGNSAPDKSGLPSDRFSAERTGGSVSTLTIQRTQQEDSAVYLCASSFLAGAGSDEQFFGPGTRLTVL.